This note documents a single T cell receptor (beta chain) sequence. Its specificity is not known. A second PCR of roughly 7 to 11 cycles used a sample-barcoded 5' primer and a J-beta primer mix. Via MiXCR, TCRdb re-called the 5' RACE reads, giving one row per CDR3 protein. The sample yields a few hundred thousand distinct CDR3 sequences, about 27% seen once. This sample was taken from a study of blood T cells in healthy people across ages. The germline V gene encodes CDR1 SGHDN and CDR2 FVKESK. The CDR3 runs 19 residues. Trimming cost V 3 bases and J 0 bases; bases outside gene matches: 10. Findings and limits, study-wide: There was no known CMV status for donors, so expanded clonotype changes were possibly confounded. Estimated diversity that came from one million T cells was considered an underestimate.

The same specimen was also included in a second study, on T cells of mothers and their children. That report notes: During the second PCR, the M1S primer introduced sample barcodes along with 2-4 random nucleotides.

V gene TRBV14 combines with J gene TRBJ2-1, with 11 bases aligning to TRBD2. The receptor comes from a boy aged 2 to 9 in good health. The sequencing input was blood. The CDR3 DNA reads TGTGCCAGCAGCCATTACACTAGCGGGAGTCCTCTCTCCTACAATGAGCAGTTCTTC. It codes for CASSHYTSGSPLSYNEQFF. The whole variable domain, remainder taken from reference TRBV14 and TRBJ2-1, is EAGVTQFPSHSVIEKGQTVTLRCDPISGHDNLYWYRRVMGKEIKFLLHFVKESKQDESGMPNNRFLAERTGGTYSTLKVQPAELEDSGVYFCASSHYTSGSPLSYNEQFFGPGTRLTVL.